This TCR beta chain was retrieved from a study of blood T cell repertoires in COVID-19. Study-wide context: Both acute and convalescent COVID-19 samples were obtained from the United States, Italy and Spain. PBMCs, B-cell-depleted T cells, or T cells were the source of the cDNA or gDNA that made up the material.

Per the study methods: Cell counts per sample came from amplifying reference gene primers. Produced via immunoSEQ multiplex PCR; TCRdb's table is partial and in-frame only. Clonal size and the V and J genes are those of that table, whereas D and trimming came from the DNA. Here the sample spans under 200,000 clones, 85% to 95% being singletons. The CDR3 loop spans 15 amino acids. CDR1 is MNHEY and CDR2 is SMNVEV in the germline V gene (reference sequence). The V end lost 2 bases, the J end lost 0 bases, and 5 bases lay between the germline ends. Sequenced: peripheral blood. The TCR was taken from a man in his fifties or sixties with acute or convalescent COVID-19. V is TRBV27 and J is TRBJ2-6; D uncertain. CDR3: CASSLVSSGANVLTF. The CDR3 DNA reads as TGTGCCAGCAGTTTAGTCAGCTCTGGGGCCAACGTCCTGACTTTC.